This T cell receptor beta chain is from a study of blood T cell repertoires in COVID-19. Study details: The United States, Italy and Spain provided the acute and convalescent COVID-19 samples. PBMCs, B-cell-depleted T cells, or T cells provided the cDNA or gDNA that made up the material.

Study processing details: Amplification of reference gene primers provided the estimated nucleated cell counts. Method: immunoSEQ multiplex PCR; TCRdb's copy keeps in-frame clones and lacks some. The V and J calls and clone size come from that table; D and trimming were worked out from the DNA. The table records more than 250,000 clones, around 87% of them present only once. The CDR3 length is 14 residues. Per the germline V gene, CDR1 is SEHNR and CDR2 is FQNEAQ (reference sequence). V shed 5 bases and J 6 bases; nucleotides not matched to a gene: 10. This clone was detected only a few times. Input material: peripheral blood. This sequence originates from a man aged 50 or older with active or convalescent COVID-19. V gene TRBV7-9 combines with J gene TRBJ2-7; 7 nucleotides align to TRBD1. The CDR3 DNA is TGTGCCAGCAGCCGTTACGAGACAGGGTTCGAGCAGTACTTC. Encoded protein: CASSRYETGFEQYF.